Below, one T cell receptor (beta chain) is given with its context. As yet, its antigen is unknown. The sample comes from a study of cytomegalovirus exposure and HLA in healthy donors. Germline loops: CDR1 MNHEY, CDR2 SMNVEV (reference sequence). Trimming cost V 5 bases and J 1 base; bases outside gene matches: 7. This CDR3 contains 15 residues. A multiplex PCR was run with 60 Vbeta primers and 13 Jbeta primers. Produced via immunoSEQ multiplex PCR; TCRdb's table is partial and in-frame only. The sample carries approximately 110,000 clones, about 78% recorded once. Study-wide results and limits: Overall, around 150 TCR beta chains were annotated as cytomegalovirus-associated. In a later analysis, TCR beta V- and J-gene trimming showed a link to a missense DCLRE1C variant.

This sequence joins TRBV27 and TRBJ1-1; TRBD1 aligns across 7 bases. Material: PBMCs. The sequence was obtained from a man under 40 in good health and CMV-seronegative. CDR3 DNA sequence: TGTGCCAGCAGTAACAGGGGAGGAGGGAACACTGAAGCTTTCTTT. This encodes CASSNRGGGNTEAFF.